Sequencing of this TCR beta chain was carried out in a study of identical twins. As regards this clonotype: Its specificity is not known.

Healthy Caucasians provided all donations. The study's findings and limits: Twin pairs' shared out-of-frame alpha sequences were enriched in low generation probability. Insertions were fewer in abundant cord blood beta clonotypes, whereas memory repertoires showed none of this pattern.

TCRdb analysed the 5' RACE reads with MiXCR anew, one entry per CDR3 protein. The table shows about 790,000 distinct CDR3 sequences, with roughly 18% occurring only once. The CDR3 length is 14 residues. V was shortened by 0 bases and J by 3 bases, with 9 bases between the two germline ends. Per the germline V gene, CDR1 is MNHEY and CDR2 is SVGEGT. Separately, the same data were catalogued under a study of T cells expressing NK-cell markers. That paper adds: In a handful of donors, these clonotypes also led the CD3+CD56-NKG2C+ fraction.

This chain connects TRBV6-2 or TRBV6-3 to TRBJ2-7; TRBD1 is a possible D gene (5 bases). The TCR originated in a young woman in good health. The sequencing input was PBMCs. The CDR3 loop reads CASSYSNRLYEQYF. CDR3 coding DNA: TGTGCCAGCAGTTACTCGAACAGGCTCTACGAGCAGTACTTC.